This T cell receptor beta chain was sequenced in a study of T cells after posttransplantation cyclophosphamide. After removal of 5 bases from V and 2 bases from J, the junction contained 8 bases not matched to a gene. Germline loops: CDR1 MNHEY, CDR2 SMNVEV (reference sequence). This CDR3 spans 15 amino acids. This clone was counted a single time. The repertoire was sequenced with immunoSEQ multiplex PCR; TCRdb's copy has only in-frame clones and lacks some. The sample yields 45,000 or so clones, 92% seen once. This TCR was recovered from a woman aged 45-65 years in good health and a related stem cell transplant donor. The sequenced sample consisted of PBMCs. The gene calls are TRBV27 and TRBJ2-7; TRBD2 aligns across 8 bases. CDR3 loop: CASSPGNSGAYEQYF. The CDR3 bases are TGTGCCAGCAGTCCCGGGAATAGCGGGGCCTACGAGCAGTACTTC.